The clone carrying this T cell receptor beta chain has a count of ten or more. V lost 3 bases and J lost 2; bases outside the gene matches: 7. Germline V CDR1 and CDR2: LGHNT, FRNRAP. The CDR3 loop spans 17 amino acids. The data are from a study of human T cells and chemical hapten exposure. Study summary: Patients got weekly scalp diphenylcyclopropenone doses over the approximately 23-week study. Patients, mostly women, had alopecia areata, alopecia totalis or alopecia universalis.

Time point noted: patch test 3, about 24 weeks after DPC sensitization. Treatment of the sample: therapeutic diphenylcyclopropenone sensitization with weekly scalp DPC. Within the library, unique molecular identifiers were attached to each individual cDNA molecule. One entry per CDR3 protein results from TCRdb running MiXCR on the RACE reads. This sample carries 60,000 to 65,000 distinct CDR3 sequences, about 11% of them seen once, and the ten largest clones take approximately 2%. Sequencing was performed on whole blood, taken in connection with sensitization to the hapten diphenylcyclopropenone (DPC). The TCR sequence derives from a woman between 25 and 40 years old with alopecia areata. Some clones in this sample may be carry-over from other donors' samples. The V and J genes are TRBV12-5 and TRBJ2-2; 9 positions agree with TRBD1. The CDR3 nucleotides are TGTGCTAGTGGTTTTCAAGGGACAGGGACAAACACCGGGGAGCTGTTTTTT. It codes for CASGFQGTGTNTGELFF.